The T cell receptor beta chain described here comes from a study of blood T cell repertoires in COVID-19. Repertoires were generated with immunoSEQ multiplex PCR, while TCRdb's copy carries only in-frame clones and drops some. The sample holds hundreds of thousands of clones; approximately 86% are singletons and the top ten take roughly 1.9%. V was pared by 4 bases and J by 7 bases, with 6 bases between. Per germline, CDR1 KGHDR and CDR2 SFDVKD. The CDR3 has 11 residues. This chain joins TRBV24-1 and TRBJ1-2, with no clear D. The sequencing sample was made of peripheral blood. The sequence derives from a young woman who had recovered from COVID-19. Written as DNA, the CDR3 is TGTGCCACCAGTGACGGGGTTGGCTACACCTTC. This sequence encodes CATSDGVGYTF.